These 23 T cell receptor beta chains share one sample of origin, sequenced in a study of blood T cell repertoires in COVID-19. This table comes from immunoSEQ multiplex PCR, and its TCRdb copy is limited to in-frame clones, with some not included. The sample contains about 160,000 clones, roughly 72% of which appear only once. Material for sequencing was peripheral blood. Receptor source: a woman older than 75 with acute or convalescent COVID-19.

The chain is built from TRBV5-6 and TRBJ2-3; a possible D gene is TRBD2 (6 bases). Germline V gene data show CDR1 as SGHDT and CDR2 as YYEEEE. The V and J ends lost 3 bases and 2 bases respectively, with 16 bases between them. The CDR3 length is 16 residues. The CDR3: CASSSLTGGVTDTQYF. The CDR3 DNA is TGTGCCAGCAGCTCTCTCACAGGCGGGGTCACAGATACGCAGTATTTT.

The V gene is TRBV19, the J gene TRBJ1-5, with D perhaps TRBD1 (6 bases). Trimming took off 5 bases at V and 15 bases at J, with 23 bases between the two ends. This CDR3 is built from 14 residues. Germline CDR1 reads LNHDA; CDR2 reads SQIVND (reference sequence). CDR3 sequence (DNA): TGTGCCAGTAGTGGGTCAAGTGGAACAGGGTGGTTGCATTTT. The encoded protein is CASSGSSGTGWLHF.

V is TRBV5-1 and J is TRBJ2-3, with a weak D call TRBD2 (6 bases). Germline V CDR1 and CDR2: SGHRS, YFSETQ. The CDR3 is 17 residues long. Trimming took 4 bases from V and 0 from J, leaving 18 bases between them. The CDR3 spells CASSPRAGLGSTDTQYF. The CDR3 nucleotides read TGCGCCAGCAGCCCGAGGGCGGGGTTGGGAAGCACAGATACGCAGTATTTT.

This chain connects TRBV4-3 to TRBJ1-2, with D unclear. Trimming cost V 0 bases and J 2 bases, with 10 bases left between them. Looked up from germline, CDR1 is LGHNA and CDR2 is YSLEER. This CDR3 comprises 15 residues. CDR3 sequence (DNA): TGCGCCAGCAGCCAAGATGTAAGCCAAAACTATGGCTACACCTTC. The encoded protein is CASSQDVSQNYGYTF.

The table lists this clone with a few counts. The rearrangement links TRBV19 to TRBJ1-4; TRBD1 might be the D (5 bases). The CDR3 runs 14 residues. V gave up 6 bases and J gave up 10 bases, with 18 bases separating them. Per germline, CDR1 LNHDA and CDR2 SQIVND (reference sequence). CDR3 DNA: TGTGCCAGTAGCTTGTCGGCGTCCGGGGGAAAACTGTTTTTT. It encodes CASSLSASGGKLFF.

The rearrangement joins TRBV6-6 to TRBJ2-7, with D perhaps matching TRBD2 (5 bases). The CDR3 extends over 16 amino acids. The germline V gene has CDR1 MNHNY and CDR2 SVGAGI (reference sequence). V lost 5 bases and J lost 0, with 17 bases in between. This CDR3 reads CASSLPGLKSSYEQYF. The CDR3 bases are TGTGCCAGCAGTCTTCCCGGACTCAAGAGCTCCTACGAGCAGTACTTC.

This clone is a singleton in its sample. The chain has TRBV30 and TRBJ2-5, with a weak D call TRBD1 (5 bases). Germline-derived CDR1 and CDR2 are GTSNPN and SVGIG (reference sequence). Trimming took 0 bases from V and 1 from J, leaving 12 bases between them. This CDR3 has 15 residues. CDR3 sequence (DNA): TGTGCCTGGAGTGTAGGACATAGGGCCCAAGAGACCCAGTACTTC. It is translated as CAWSVGHRAQETQYF.

This clone was detected a few times. This sequence joins TRBV6-1 and TRBJ2-7; the match to TRBD2 covers 7 bases. Germline values: CDR1 MNHNS, CDR2 SASEGT. The V gene end was trimmed by 4 bases and the J gene end by 3 bases; junction bases not matched to a gene: 12. This CDR3 contains 16 residues. CDR3 region: CASSAWEVSGRYEQYF. CDR3 nucleotides: TGTGCCAGCAGTGCCTGGGAAGTTAGCGGGCGCTACGAGCAGTACTTC.

This chain uses TRBV6-2 or TRBV6-3 with TRBJ1-1; D is unresolved. V was clipped by 6 bases and J by 4 bases, with 15 bases between them. The CDR3 is 14 amino acids. Per germline, CDR1 MNHEY and CDR2 SVGEGT. CDR3 amino acids: CASSPTQTATEAFF. CDR3 DNA: TGTGCCAGCAGCCCGACACAGACGGCCACTGAAGCTTTCTTT.

The rearrangement joins TRBV3-1 (or the pseudogene TRBV3-2) to TRBJ2-3, with 7 bases matching TRBD2. The CDR3 spans 18 residues. From germline, CDR1 is LGHDT and CDR2 YNNKEL (reference sequence). After removal of 1 base from V and 1 base from J, the junction contained 11 bases not matched to a gene. The CDR3 loop is CASSQALGGSAGTDTQYF. The CDR3 DNA is TGTGCCAGCAGCCAAGCCCTCGGGGGGAGTGCGGGCACAGATACGCAGTATTTT.

The genes are TRBV6-5 and TRBJ1-6, with 7 positions matching TRBD1. Germline CDR1 reads MNHEY; CDR2 reads SVGAGI. The V segment lost 2 bases and the J segment 3 bases; nucleotides outside the gene matches: 1. The CDR3 runs 15 residues. CDR3 residues: CASSYRDSYNSPLHF. The CDR3 region has the DNA TGTGCCAGCAGTTACCGGGACAGCTATAATTCACCCCTCCACTTT.

The chain combines TRBV6-2 or TRBV6-3 with TRBJ1-1; the match to TRBD1 covers 9 bases. The germline V gene encodes CDR1 MNHEY and CDR2 SVGEGT. This CDR3 contains 13 residues. Trimming took 6 bases from V and 3 from J; bases not matched to a gene: 2. The CDR3 sequence: CASSGQGHTEAFF. CDR3 nucleotide sequence: TGTGCCAGCAGCGGACAGGGGCACACTGAAGCTTTCTTT.

V is TRBV28 and J is TRBJ2-3; 7 bases map to TRBD1. Germline assignment: CDR1 MDHEN and CDR2 SYDVKM. V gave up 5 bases and J gave up 8 bases; unmatched junction bases: 4. There are 12 residues in the CDR3. The CDR3 protein is CASSLAGGTQYF. Here the CDR3 DNA reads TGTGCCAGCAGTCTCGCAGGGGGTACGCAGTATTTT. Combining the CDR3 with reference TRBV28 and TRBJ2-3 gives the whole variable domain DVKVTQSSRYLVKRTGEKVFLECVQDMDHENMFWYRQDPGLGLRLIYFSYDVKMKEKGDIPEGYSVSREKKERFSLILESASTNQTSMYLCASSLAGGTQYFGPGTRLTVL.

This clone is a singleton in its sample. V and J are TRBV11-2 and TRBJ1-2; 8 bases fit TRBD1. In germline, CDR1 is SGHAT, CDR2 FQNNGV. There are 13 residues in the CDR3. The V segment lost 5 bases and the J segment 7 bases; nucleotides outside the gene matches: 6. Here the CDR3 reads CASSPGGGGGYTF. CDR3 coding DNA: TGTGCCAGCAGCCCAGGGGGCGGGGGTGGCTACACCTTC.

The rearrangement links TRBV5-4 to TRBJ2-3; D might be TRBD1 (5 bases). This CDR3 comprises 14 residues. Trimming left V 4 bases short and J 5 bases short, with 14 bases between. Per the germline V gene, CDR1 is SGHNT and CDR2 is YYREEE (reference sequence). This chain's CDR3 is CASSTNLGEDTQYF. The CDR3 coding sequence is TGTGCCAGCAGCACAAATCTAGGGGAAGATACGCAGTATTTT.

This chain connects TRBV2 to TRBJ2-5, with 9 bases lining up with TRBD2. The CDR3 has 13 residues. The V gene end was trimmed by 7 bases and the J gene end by 3 bases; junction bases not matched to a gene: 3. From germline, CDR1 is SNHLY and CDR2 FYNNEI. The CDR3 sequence: CASTGLAKETQYF. CDR3 sequence (DNA): TGTGCCAGCACCGGACTAGCGAAAGAGACCCAGTACTTC.

The J gene is TRBJ1-1, the V gene TRBV2; TRBD1 might be the D (5 bases). The CDR3 runs to 15 residues. Trimming left V 2 bases short and J 1 base short, with 11 bases between. The germline gives CDR1 SNHLY, CDR2 FYNNEI. As DNA, the CDR3 is TGTGCCAGCAGTGAATCCTGGACATCGAACACTGAAGCTTTCTTT. Residues: CASSESWTSNTEAFF.

The chain couples TRBV7-8 to TRBJ1-5; perhaps TRBD1 as D (5 bases). With 3 bases removed from V and 0 bases from J, the gap between germline ends came to 15 bases. Per the germline V gene, CDR1 is SGHVS and CDR2 is FQNEAQ. The length of the CDR3 is 17 residues. The CDR3 DNA is TGTGCCAGCAGCTTTGGAACAGGAATACCTAGCAATCAGCCCCAGCATTTT. It encodes CASSFGTGIPSNQPQHF. Using reference TRBV7-8 and TRBJ1-5 for the parts outside the CDR3, the full variable domain is GAGVSQSPRYKVAKRGQDVALRCDPISGHVSLFWYQQALGQGPEFLTYFQNEAQLDKSGLPSDRFFAERPEGSVSTLKIQRTQQEDSAVYLCASSFGTGIPSNQPQHFGDGTRLSIL.

This clone was observed a single time. The junction shows a germline mismatch at one end, possibly a read error. This chain connects TRBV2 to TRBJ2-4; 14 positions agree with TRBD2. The CDR3 has 19 residues. Germline assignment: CDR1 SNHLY and CDR2 FYNNEI. The CDR3 protein is CASREGLAGGPTLKNIQYF. The CDR3 coding sequence is TGTGCCAGCAGGGAAGGACTAGCGGGGGGCCCGACTCTCAAAAACATTCAGTACTTC.

The rearrangement joins TRBV6-5 to TRBJ2-7; TRBD1 aligns across 8 bases. Germline values: CDR1 MNHEY, CDR2 SVGAGI. With 7 bases clipped from V and 2 bases from J, the junction kept 10 bases outside the gene matches. CDR3 length: 15 residues. In DNA, the CDR3 is TGTGCCAGCACTGCCAGACAGGGGTCGACCTACGAGCAGTACTTC. Amino acid sequence: CASTARQGSTYEQYF.

The genes are TRBV19 and TRBJ2-2; 9 bases match TRBD1. This CDR3 region has 17 residues. The V gene end was trimmed by 4 bases and the J gene end by 3 bases; junction bases not matched to a gene: 9. Germline CDR1 and CDR2: LNHDA and SQIVND (reference sequence). This chain's CDR3 is CASSNEEGQGDTGELFF. CDR3 nucleotides: TGTGCCAGTAGTAACGAGGAGGGACAGGGCGACACCGGGGAGCTGTTTTTT. The whole variable domain, filled in from reference TRBV19 and TRBJ2-2, reads DGGITQSPKYLFRKEGQNVTLSCEQNLNHDAMYWYRQDPGQGLRLIYYSQIVNDFQKGDIAEGYSVSREKKESFPLTVTSAQKNPTAFYLCASSNEEGQGDTGELFFGEGSRLTVL.

The chain has TRBV30 and TRBJ1-1, with 8 bases matching TRBD1. Trimming removed 5 bases from V and 8 bases from J; junction bases left unmatched: 7. The CDR3 runs to 12 residues. Germline V CDR1 and CDR2: GTSNPN, SVGIG (reference sequence). The DNA of the CDR3 is TGTGCCTGGGGTGGACAGGGCGAAGAAGCTTTCTTT. This sequence encodes CAWGGQGEEAFF.

The genes are TRBV7-8 and TRBJ2-1; 8 bases are a match to TRBD2. Unmatched junction bases numbered 16, after V lost 5 bases and J lost 7 bases. This CDR3 has 17 residues. CDR1 and CDR2 (germline): SGHVS, FQNEAQ. The CDR3: CASSTRAVGTRPNEQFF. For the CDR3, the DNA is TGTGCCAGCAGCACTCGGGCGGTCGGGACTAGACCGAATGAGCAGTTCTTC.